This entry is about one T cell receptor beta chain. Its antigen remains unidentified. This sample is part of a study of beta chain features in type 1 diabetes. Findings and caveats of the study: Type 1 diabetes patients had moderately but significantly shorter TCRB CDR3s in all four CD4+ subsets.

The authors sorted CD4+ naive, central memory, regulatory and stem cell-like memory cells via CD45RO/CCR7/CD25/CD127/CD95/CD27. Sorted populations all exceeded 98% purity. The CDR3 totals 11 residues. With 4 bases removed from V and 3 bases from J, the gap between germline ends came to 7 bases. In germline, CDR1 is DFQATT, CDR2 SNEGSKA (reference sequence). cDNA synthesis used the whole RNA isolate, giving expressed TCRB sequences. Clones were sequenced by immunoSEQ multiplex PCR, and TCRdb holds only the in-frame ones, with some missing. The sample consists of 150,000 to 180,000 clones, more than 9.5% of them appearing once.

Source material: central memory CD4+ T cells from blood. The rearrangement uses TRBV20-1 and TRBJ2-7; the D is unclear. The receptor's source is a man aged 18 to 29 in good health. The CDR3 coding sequence is TGCAGTGCTACCTGGTTCTACGAGCAGTACTTC. Its translation: CSATWFYEQYF.